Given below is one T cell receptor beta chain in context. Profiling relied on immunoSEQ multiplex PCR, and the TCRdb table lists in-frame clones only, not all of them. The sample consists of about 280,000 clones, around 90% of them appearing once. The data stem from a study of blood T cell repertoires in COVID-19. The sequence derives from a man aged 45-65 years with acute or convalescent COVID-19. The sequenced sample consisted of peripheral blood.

The CDR3 sequence is CASNGKLAGVGNEQFF. The CDR3, as DNA: TGTGCCAGCAACGGAAAGCTAGCGGGGGTCGGCAATGAGCAGTTCTTC. V and J are TRBV7-9 and TRBJ2-1; 10 positions agree with TRBD2. Unmatched junction bases numbered 12, after V lost 7 bases and J lost 6 bases. The CDR3 consists of 16 residues. Germline-derived CDR1 and CDR2 are SEHNR and FQNEAQ (reference sequence).